Shown below are 13 T cell receptor beta chains from a single sample sequenced in a study of Ad26.COV2.S vaccination and SARS-CoV-2 variants. Treatment noted: roughly 19 received Ad26.COV2.S at low or high dose, single or two shots; 5 received placebo; per-sample allocation not given. The samples were gathered on day 63 after the first injection of vaccine or placebo. Sequencing used immunoSEQ multiplex PCR; TCRdb keeps in-frame clones, though not all of them. Of about 350,000 clones listed, 75% to 90% are singletons. This sample comprised peripheral blood, obtained in a trial of Ad26.COV2.S vaccine versus placebo. These TCRs come from a person aged 18-65 years who received the Ad26.COV2.S COVID-19 vaccine or a placebo.

The rearrangement joins TRBV30 to TRBJ2-1; 13 bases fit TRBD2. The CDR3 totals 15 residues. V shed 1 base and J 10 bases; nucleotides not matched to a gene: 7. The germline V gene has CDR1 GTSNPN and CDR2 SVGIG (reference sequence). The CDR3 bases are TGTGCCTGGAGTGAAGGTCCACTAGCGGGAGGGGAGCAGTTCTTC. Translated: CAWSEGPLAGGEQFF. Supplemented by reference TRBV30 and TRBJ2-1, the full variable domain reads SQTIHQWPATLVQPVGSPLSLECTVEGTSNPNLYWYRQAAGRGLQLLFYSVGIGQISSEVPQNLSASRPQDRQFILSSKKLLLSDSGFYLCAWSEGPLAGGEQFFGPGTRLTVL.

This clone was seen once. The DNA of the CDR3 is TGCGCCAGCAGTCCGGACGGACCTAGGGGAAACACCATATATTTT. Translating it yields CASSPDGPRGNTIYF. The chain combines TRBV10-2 with TRBJ1-3; no definite D call. Germline CDR1 WSHSY, CDR2 SAAADI. This CDR3 spans 15 amino acids. V was trimmed by 5 bases and J by 4 bases, leaving 15 bases between them.

On this clone itself: This sample includes further DNA sequences coding for the same CDR3. V and J are TRBV10-1 and TRBJ2-5; no clear D gene. The germline gives CDR1 WNHNN, CDR2 SYGVQD (reference sequence). Trimming took off 3 bases at V and 2 bases at J, with 7 bases between the two ends. CDR3 length equals 13 residues. The CDR3 here is CASSEGQQETQYF. The CDR3 nucleotides read TGCGCCAGCAGTGAAGGGCAACAAGAGACCCAGTACTTC.

This chain connects TRBV5-1 to TRBJ2-5; 10 bases are shared with TRBD2. CDR3 length: 14 residues. Germline trimming cut 2 bases from V and 4 bases from J; bases unmatched to any gene: 2. Looked up from germline, CDR1 is SGHRS and CDR2 is YFSETQ. The CDR3 spells CASSLASGGETQYF. CDR3 in DNA: TGCGCCAGCAGCTTAGCTAGCGGGGGAGAGACCCAGTACTTC.

The gene calls are TRBV10-3 and TRBJ2-5; 9 bases fit TRBD1. Per the germline V gene, CDR1 is ENHRY and CDR2 is SYGVKD. The CDR3 runs to 16 residues. V lost 4 bases and J lost 5; bases outside the gene matches: 11. The CDR3 bases are TGTGCCATCAGTGCTACCCGGGACAGGGAAAGCGAGACCCAGTACTTC. Translating gives CAISATRDRESETQYF.

The chain links TRBV29-1 to TRBJ2-7; no firm D call. CDR1 is SQVTM, CDR2 ANQGSEA, per germline. V dropped 4 bases and J dropped 3 bases, with 4 bases sitting between them. This CDR3 is 10 amino acids long. The CDR3 reads CSVVGYEQYF. CDR3 DNA sequence: TGCAGCGTTGTAGGCTACGAGCAGTACTTC.

This chain connects TRBV29-1 to TRBJ2-3, with TRBD2 identical over 15 bases. Germline CDR1 is SQVTM and CDR2 is ANQGSEA. V shed 8 bases and J 8 bases; nucleotides not matched to a gene: 14. This CDR3 is 16 amino acids long. As DNA, the CDR3 is TGCAGCAACCTTCCGGGACTAGCGGGAGGAAAAGTTACGCAGTATTTT. Translation: CSNLPGLAGGKVTQYF.

The rearrangement links TRBV5-1 to TRBJ2-7, with 10 nucleotides matching TRBD2. This CDR3 is built from 16 residues. The trim removed 0 bases at V and 5 bases at J, leaving 8 bases unmatched. Germline CDR1 reads SGHRS; CDR2 reads YFSETQ. The CDR3 nucleotides read TGCGCCAGCAGCTTGGCCTTGGCTAGCGGGAGCCACGAGCAGTACTTC. Translated, it gives CASSLALASGSHEQYF.

This rearrangement joins TRBV21-1 to TRBJ2-7; TRBD2 is the table's D call and was not checked against the DNA. TRBV21-1 is a pseudogene segment. The CDR3 extends over 14 amino acids. CDR3 loop: CATPCGSIPYEQYF. DNA of the CDR3: TGTGCCACCCCCTGCGGGTCGATCCCCTACGAGCAGTACTTC.

The chain combines TRBV6-5 with TRBJ2-1; D might be TRBD2 (6 bases). Trimming took off 8 bases at V and 1 base at J, with 15 bases between the two ends. Germline V gene data show CDR1 as MNHEY and CDR2 as SVGAGI. This CDR3 is 15 amino acids long. The DNA of the CDR3 is TGTGCCAGCGGGACCGGGAGTATGTCCTACAATGAGCAGTTCTTC. This gives the protein CASGTGSMSYNEQFF.

The rearrangement uses TRBV30 and TRBJ1-2; D may be TRBD1 (6 bases). Germline V gene lookup returns CDR1 GTSNPN and CDR2 SVGIG (reference sequence). Trimming took off 5 bases at V and 8 bases at J, with 15 bases between the two ends. The CDR3 runs to 12 residues. The CDR3 is CAWLQGQGGYTF. The CDR3 DNA reads as TGTGCCTGGTTACAGGGCCAGGGCGGCTACACCTTC.

This chain joins TRBV27 and TRBJ1-4; TRBD1 matches at 8 bases. Losses at the gene ends were 3 bases for V and 8 bases for J; bases not matched to a gene: 5. CDR3 size: 14 residues. Germline V gene sequence: CDR1 MNHEY, CDR2 SMNVEV (reference sequence). CDR3 in DNA: TGTGCCAGCAGTTTCGGACAGGGAAGGGAAAAACTGTTTTTT. The encoded protein is CASSFGQGREKLFF.

This rearrangement joins TRBV24-1 to TRBJ1-1; TRBD1 aligns across 8 bases. This CDR3 comprises 16 residues. Per the germline V gene, CDR1 is KGHDR and CDR2 is SFDVKD. Trimming at V came to 1 base and at J to 0 bases, leaving 3 bases not matched to a gene. CDR3 nucleotide sequence: TGTGCCACCAGTGATTTCAGGGGGCGAGTGAACACTGAAGCTTTCTTT. It yields the protein CATSDFRGRVNTEAFF.